These T cell receptor beta chains were read from a single sample in a study of T cell changes during pregnancy in multiple sclerosis. Sequencing was performed with immunoSEQ multiplex PCR; in TCRdb, only in-frame clones are kept and a portion is missing. The sample has about 76,000 clones; 80% to 95% are singletons. Sample: peripheral blood, taken in the first trimester of pregnancy. The receptors originated from a female donor in good health, enrolled as a control in a pregnancy study. Both conserved end residues are part of each CDR3. A D gene is named only where the DNA matches it firmly. Part of the rows lack a size; the others show once, few, many or a class for expanded clones.

CDR3aa,CDR3nt,j_gene,v_gene,abundance,len,d_gene
CASSRERGPNEQYF,TGTGCCAGTAGTCGAGAAAGGGGGCCCAACGAGCAGTACTTC,TRBJ2-7,TRBV19,.,14,TRBD1
CASSQGLRGATGELFF,TGCGCCAGCAGCCAAGGGCTCAGGGGAGCCACCGGGGAGCTGTTTTTT,TRBJ2-2,TRBV4-1,.,16,.
CASSVDTRDSPTDTQYF,TGTGCCAGCAGCGTGGACACCAGGGACAGCCCCACAGATACGCAGTATTTT,TRBJ2-3,TRBV5-8,.,17,TRBD1
CASSSLGASGRNEQFF,TGTGCCAGCAGCTCCCTCGGGGCTAGCGGGAGGAATGAGCAGTTCTTC,TRBJ2-1,TRBV7-6,few,16,TRBD2
CASSSMTGGETQYF,TGTGCCAGCAGCTCCATGACGGGGGGGGAGACCCAGTACTTC,TRBJ2-5,TRBV5-6,.,14,TRBD2
CASSEPSGSAGELFF,TGTGCCAGCAGTGAACCTAGCGGGAGCGCCGGGGAGCTGTTTTTT,TRBJ2-2,TRBV25-1,.,15,TRBD2
CASSFGLGNTEAFF,TGTGCCAGCAGTTTCGGACTGGGAAACACTGAAGCTTTCTTT,TRBJ1-1,TRBV28,.,14,.
CASSSGQLRWDTEAFF,TGTGCCAGCAGTTCGGGACAGCTACGATGGGACACTGAAGCTTTCTTT,TRBJ1-1,TRBV6-5,.,16,TRBD1
CAISPTGAEAQPQHF,TGTGCCATCAGTCCAACAGGGGCGGAGGCTCAGCCCCAGCATTTT,TRBJ1-5,TRBV10-3,.,15,TRBD1
CASSSGISSYEQYF,TGTGCCAGCAGTTCGGGGATAAGCTCCTACGAGCAGTACTTC,TRBJ2-7,TRBV27,.,14,.
CASSLRTGPYEQYF,TGTGCCAGCAGCTTACGGACAGGGCCCTACGAGCAGTACTTC,TRBJ2-7,TRBV7-8,.,14,TRBD1
CASSLVLGGGKNNEQFF,TGTGCCAGCAGCTTAGTCCTCGGGGGAGGTAAGAACAATGAGCAGTTCTTC,TRBJ2-1,TRBV11-1,.,17,.
CASSLQGDSYEQYF,TGTGCCAGCAGCTTACAGGGGGACTCCTACGAGCAGTACTTC,TRBJ2-7,TRBV5-6,.,14,TRBD1
CASSRGETSGANVLTF,TGTGCCAGCAGCCGGGGGGAAACTTCAGGGGCCAACGTCCTGACTTTC,TRBJ2-6,TRBV5-8,.,16,TRBD2
CASSSAGGSYNEQFF,TGCGCCAGCAGTTCAGCAGGGGGCTCCTACAATGAGCAGTTCTTC,TRBJ2-1,TRBV5-1,.,15,TRBD1
CASSGTGLEAFF,TGTGCCAGCAGCGGGACAGGGCTTGAAGCTTTCTTT,TRBJ1-1,TRBV2,.,12,TRBD1
CASSLGASGVNEQFF,TGTGCCAGCAGCTTAGGGGCTAGCGGCGTAAATGAGCAGTTCTTC,TRBJ2-1,TRBV7-2,.,15,TRBD2
CASSLRQGNTEAFF,TGTGCCAGCAGTTTGAGGCAGGGGAACACTGAAGCTTTCTTT,TRBJ1-1,TRBV28,.,14,.
CASSPPRVDSTEAFF,TGTGCCAGCAGCCCCCCCAGGGTAGATAGCACTGAAGCTTTCTTT,TRBJ1-1,TRBV6-1,.,15,.
CASSSGTVNEKLFF,TGTGCCAGCAGCTCCGGGACAGTTAATGAAAAACTGTTTTTT,TRBJ1-4,TRBV7-9,.,14,TRBD1
CASSPGTGGFYEQYF,TGTGCCAGCAGTCCCGGGACAGGGGGCTTCTACGAGCAGTACTTC,TRBJ2-7,TRBV6-5,.,15,TRBD1
CASSLLPGTGSTDTQYF,TGCGCCAGCAGCCTCCTTCCCGGGACAGGGTCCACAGATACGCAGTATTTT,TRBJ2-3,TRBV5-1,.,17,TRBD1
CASSLDRGGNTIYF,TGCGCCAGCAGCTTGGATAGGGGAGGAAACACCATATATTTT,TRBJ1-3,TRBV5-1,.,14,.
CAWGQGKGNQPQHF,TGTGCCTGGGGACAGGGAAAGGGCAATCAGCCCCAGCATTTT,TRBJ1-5,TRBV30,.,14,TRBD1
CASSLYSSGVTGELFF,TGTGCCAGCAGTTTATACTCTAGCGGGGTAACCGGGGAGCTGTTTTTT,TRBJ2-2,TRBV28,.,16,TRBD2
CASHRDRAGRDGYTF,TGTGCCAGCCACCGGGACAGGGCCGGAAGGGATGGCTACACCTTC,TRBJ1-2,TRBV2,.,15,TRBD1
CASSSPRDRGSYEQYF,TGTGCCAGCAGTTCACCCCGGGACAGGGGCTCCTACGAGCAGTACTTC,TRBJ2-7,TRBV28,.,16,TRBD1